This T cell receptor (beta chain) was captured in a study of low-dose radiotherapy and immunotherapy resistance in tumors (dated by TCRdb to between 2021 and 2024). For the study in its entirety: In Cohort 1, 0.5 Gy per fraction was delivered every 2 weeks, and a total PTV dose of 6.5 Gy was prescribed. The trial did not randomize participants into treatment groups. Aspirin 300 mg was taken orally once daily by patients for four cycles, starting on cycle 1 day 1. Every two weeks, patients got intravenous cyclophosphamide at 200 mg/m2, given one day ahead of each radiation and immunotherapy administration. Cohort 2 received 1 Gy per fraction every two weeks, with a total of 13 Gy over 26 weeks. Eight patients were included in the translational analysis, namely three from the first dose cohort plus the first five from the second dose cohort. Patients were given nivolumab as a 240 mg flat dose every two weeks and ipilimumab at 1 mg/kg every six weeks, with both drugs delivered intravenously.

V ends up 6 bases short and J 4 bases short, with an unmatched junction base count of 11. The germline V gene sets CDR1 to LGHNA and CDR2 to YSLEER. Reading from cysteine to phenylalanine, the CDR3 counts 15 amino acids. The CDR3 DNA has 45 bases and is translated from base 1. The time point label corresponds to: before trial treatment. The donors came from RACIN, which was a single-arm phase I dose-escalation trial that paired nivolumab and ipilimumab with aspirin, low-dose cyclophosphamide and low-dose radiotherapy. Eligible patients had advanced, TIL-negative solid tumors. This clonotype was recorded many times. It has no known antigen specificity. No base quality information exists; no much larger clone differs at one position. TCRdb lists the instrument as Illumina HiSeq 2500. To make first-strand cDNA, Superscript III was used along with a set of TRAV- and TRBV-specific primers so that both the TCRalpha and TCRbeta chains were covered. A roughly 19-cycle PCR with Phusion amplified the TCRs, pairing a constant-region primer with the adapter that was attached to the V primers. Isolated mRNA was amplified with the MessageAmp II aRNA Amplification Kit, using an approximately 17-hour in vitro transcription at 37°C. The Dynabeads mRNA DIRECT Purification Kit was used to isolate the mRNA for TCR sequencing. A second 25-cycle Phusion PCR added indexed Illumina adapters, and products were purified with AMPure XP beads. The source study handled its data this way. Custom Perl scripts were used to pool TCR sequences that encoded the same protein, to remove out-of-frame sequences, and to calculate the abundance of each clonotype. Any TCR sequence backed by just one read was left out of the analysis. Shannon entropy, Gini index, clonality, richness, and the frequency of TCRs shared between repertoires were included as repertoire metrics. TCRdb ran its own pipeline on the public reads, namely fastp trimming at Q25 and MiXCR clone calling, and kept in-frame beta chains. Rows with one shared CDR3 protein collapse into an entry with the most common genes and DNA. None of the V and J calls come from the authors' own analysis; TCRdb made them. The sample records 65,000 to 90,000 distinct CDR3 sequences, under 20% of which are singletons. In total, the top ten clones hold approximately 6% of the sample.

The sequence derives from a male donor with prostate cancer. Material: PBMCs, obtained before treatment. This receptor chain uses TRBV4-3 and TRBJ1-2; 7 junctional bases match TRBD1. DNA sequence: TGCGCCAGCAGGAATGCGGGACAGCGCCCCTATGGCTACACCTTC. Protein translation: CASRNAGQRPYGYTF.